This T cell receptor beta chain was sequenced in a study of blood T cells in healthy people across ages. Germline-derived CDR1 and CDR2 are SQVTM and ANQGSEA. The CDR3 has 13 residues. V lost 3 bases, J lost 5 bases, and 13 bases lay in between. With a J-beta primer mix and a sample-barcoded 5' primer, a second PCR ran 7 to 11 cycles. Each cDNA molecule received a tag from a template-switch adaptor that had 12 random nucleotides. TCRdb re-called the 5' RACE reads with MiXCR, one entry per CDR3 protein. The sample lists 1 million or so distinct CDR3 sequences; 35% to 55% were seen once. This clonotype has only a few counts. Its antigen is undetermined. Samples each yielded at least 5 micrograms of total RNA. Points from the study as a whole: Measured against age, TCR beta diversity per million T cells decreased in a roughly linear manner. Both naive CD4+ cell counts and diversity were greater in long-lived donors than in aged donors.

The sequence derives from a woman aged 55-69 years in good health. The rearrangement joins TRBV29-1 to TRBJ1-2, with a weak D call TRBD1 (5 bases). The sample taken for sequencing was blood. The CDR3 region is CSVDPGTEYGYTF. CDR3 bases: TGCAGCGTTGACCCGGGGACGGAATATGGCTACACCTTC.